One and the same sample provided the 18 T cell receptor beta chains below, sequenced in a study of shared clonotypes between healthy human individuals. Assay used: immunoSEQ multiplex PCR; TCRdb lists only in-frame clones, some missing. This table holds roughly 1,100,000 clones, approximately 70% found once. The sample comprised memory CD4+ T cells sorted from blood. The subset was: CD45RA-negative fraction. The receptors were sampled from a man aged 18 to 29 in good health.

For this clone: Other nucleotide sequences from this sample produce the same CDR3. The V call is TRBV9, the J call TRBJ2-5; 9 bases align to TRBD1. J gave up 2 bases and V 0 bases, and 5 bases lay outside the gene matches. This CDR3 is 16 amino acids long. The germline CDR1 and CDR2 sequences are SGDLS and YYNGEE. The CDR3 reads CASSVGTGGRQETQYF. The CDR3 DNA is TGTGCCAGCAGCGTAGGAACAGGGGGCCGGCAAGAGACCCAGTACTTC.

This chain uses TRBV5-1 with TRBJ1-4; D is unresolved. Per the germline V gene, CDR1 is SGHRS and CDR2 is YFSETQ. V was cut by 0 bases and J by 7 bases, with 10 bases left in between. The CDR3 length is 14 residues. This chain's CDR3 is CASSLGAQLEKLFF. In DNA, the CDR3 is TGCGCCAGCAGCTTGGGCGCACAGCTTGAAAAACTGTTTTTT. The complete variable domain, with remaining parts taken from reference TRBV5-1 and TRBJ1-4, reads KAGVTQTPRYLIKTRGQQVTLSCSPISGHRSVSWYQQTPGQGLQFLFEYFSETQRNKGNFPGRFSGRQFSNSRSEMNVSTLELGDSALYLCASSLGAQLEKLFFGSGTQLSVL.

Many counts were recorded for this clone. This chain links TRBV6-5 with TRBJ2-7; the match to TRBD1 covers 7 bases. The CDR3 consists of 15 residues. The junction had 9 bases not matched to a gene; V was cut back by 4 bases and J by 3 bases. The germline V gene has CDR1 MNHEY and CDR2 SVGAGI. In DNA form, the CDR3 reads TGTGCCAGCAGTTCGCCGGGACAGAAGGTCTACGAGCAGTACTTC. It encodes CASSSPGQKVYEQYF.

The chain couples TRBV4-3 to TRBJ2-2; D is unresolved. CDR3 size: 13 residues. With 2 bases removed from V and 8 bases from J, the gap between germline ends came to 9 bases. Germline CDR1 LGHNA, CDR2 YSLEER. As DNA, the CDR3 is TGCGCCAGCAGCCAATCCCTGGCGGGGGAGCTGTTTTTT. Translated, it gives CASSQSLAGELFF.

The gene calls are TRBV5-8 and TRBJ1-1; D might be TRBD1 (6 bases). The CDR3 covers 14 residues. The V end lost 4 bases, the J end lost 0 bases, and 10 bases lay between the germline ends. The germline V gene encodes CDR1 SGHTS and CDR2 YDEGEE. CDR3 DNA: TGTGCCAGCAGCCCTTGGACAGTGAACACTGAAGCTTTCTTT. Encoded protein: CASSPWTVNTEAFF.

The chain has TRBV19 and TRBJ2-7, with 8 positions matching TRBD1. V gave up 5 bases and J gave up 3 bases; unmatched junction bases: 3. This CDR3 is built from 13 residues. Germline values: CDR1 LNHDA, CDR2 SQIVND (reference sequence). The CDR3 nucleotides are TGTGCCAGTAGTTTCGGACAGGGCTACGAGCAGTACTTC. Translating it yields CASSFGQGYEQYF.

This rearrangement joins TRBV30 to TRBJ2-7; no reliable D call. Germline V gene lookup returns CDR1 GTSNPN and CDR2 SVGIG (reference sequence). Trimming removed 1 base at V and 2 bases at J, with 6 bases between. CDR3 length: 12 amino acids. CDR3 region: CAWSAYAYEQYF. For the CDR3, the DNA is TGTGCCTGGAGTGCGTATGCCTACGAGCAGTACTTC.

V and J are TRBV6-5 and TRBJ2-2; 12 bases fit TRBD2. Germline CDR1 MNHEY, CDR2 SVGAGI. J lost 6 bases, V lost 2 bases, and 4 bases had no gene match. The CDR3 is 16 amino acids. The CDR3 coding sequence is TGTGCCAGCAGTTACGGGCTAGCGGGAGGGGCCGGGGAGCTGTTTTTT. Protein product: CASSYGLAGGAGELFF.

About this clone: Other nucleotide sequences from this sample produce the same CDR3. The chain links TRBV6-5 to TRBJ1-5, with D possibly TRBD1 on 6 matching bases. The ends were cut back, 6 bases at V and 4 bases at J, with 13 bases in the middle. In germline, CDR1 is MNHEY, CDR2 SVGAGI. The CDR3 extends over 14 amino acids. The CDR3 bases are TGTGCCAGCAGGCCCGGAACAGGGAATCAGCCCCAGCATTTT. Translated, it gives CASRPGTGNQPQHF.

The chain carries TRBV2 and TRBJ2-7; the match to TRBD2 covers 7 bases. J gave up 1 base and V 2 bases, and 5 bases lay outside the gene matches. The CDR3 consists of 15 residues. Germline CDR1 is SNHLY and CDR2 is FYNNEI. For the CDR3, the DNA is TGTGCCAGCAGTGAAATGGCGGGAGTGTCCTACGAGCAGTACTTC. It specifies CASSEMAGVSYEQYF.

To note about this clone: A much larger clone sits a single nucleotide away, making a read error possible. The rearrangement links TRBV7-2 to TRBJ2-3, with TRBD2 matching 7 bases. The CDR3 is 14 amino acids. Germline trimming cut 5 bases from V and 2 bases from J; bases unmatched to any gene: 4. Germline V lookup: CDR1 SGHTA, CDR2 FQGNSA. CDR3 nucleotides: TGTGCCAGCAGCCCGGGAGGCCCCACAGATACGCAGTATTTT. This translates into CASSPGGPTDTQYF. The variable domain in full, with the rest retrieved from reference TRBV7-2 and TRBJ2-3, is GAGVSQSPSNKVTEKGKDVELRCDPISGHTALYWYRQSLGQGLEFLIYFQGNSAPDKSGLPSDRFSAERTGGSVSTLTIQRTQQEDSAVYLCASSPGGPTDTQYFGPGTRLTVL.

This sequence joins TRBV19 and TRBJ1-3; no clear D gene. CDR3 length: 15 amino acids. Germline V gene data show CDR1 as LNHDA and CDR2 as SQIVND (reference sequence). V lost 4 bases and J lost 3, with 13 bases in between. DNA of the CDR3: TGTGCCAGTAGTACTTTTAACGTTGGTGGAAACACCATATATTTT. Its translation: CASSTFNVGGNTIYF.

CDR3 bases: TGTGCCAGCAGTGACGGCCGCGGGGGTGAGCAGTTCTTC. Protein: CASSDGRGGEQFF. The chain links TRBV6-1 to TRBJ2-1; 7 bases map to TRBD2. The V gene's germline CDR1 is MNHNS and CDR2 SASEGT. CDR3 length: 13 amino acids. The J segment lost 9 bases and the V segment lost 3 bases, leaving 5 bases of the junction unmatched.

The chain joins TRBV30 to TRBJ1-5; tentatively, D is TRBD1 (5 bases). From germline, CDR1 is GTSNPN and CDR2 SVGIG (reference sequence). CDR3 size: 14 residues. Deletions cut 2 bases from V and 5 bases from J, with 13 bases between. The CDR3 sequence is CAWSYVRDHQPQHF. The CDR3 nucleotides are TGTGCCTGGAGTTACGTCAGGGACCATCAGCCCCAGCATTTT.

This clone showed up just once. A clone one base away is much larger, so this may be a read error. Other DNA sequences from this sample encode an identical CDR3 as well. The genes are TRBV6-1 and TRBJ1-2, with TRBD1 matching over 7 bases. The CDR3 runs 13 residues. V dropped 4 bases and J dropped 8; count of bases not matched to a gene: 7. The germline CDR1 and CDR2 sequences are MNHNS and SASEGT. The CDR3 is CASSGGTVDGYTF. The CDR3 DNA sequence: TGTGCCAGCAGTGGCGGGACAGTTGACGGCTACACCTTC.

In this sample, this clone turned up a few times. CDR3 amino acids: CASSDGYTQYF. CDR3 in DNA: TGTGCCAGCAGTGATGGGTATACGCAGTATTTT. The rearrangement links TRBV2 to TRBJ2-3; D gene uncertain. Germline assignment: CDR1 SNHLY and CDR2 FYNNEI. The V end lost 3 bases, the J end lost 7 bases, and 5 bases lay between the germline ends. The CDR3 runs to 11 residues.

The chain couples TRBV14 to TRBJ2-1, with 7 nucleotides matching TRBD2. V lost 2 bases, J lost 1 base, and 8 bases stayed unmatched. Per the germline V gene, CDR1 is SGHDN and CDR2 is FVKESK. The CDR3 length is 17 residues. CDR3 sequence: CASSQRWAGRSYNEQFF. CDR3 bases: TGTGCCAGCAGCCAACGATGGGCCGGGAGGTCCTACAATGAGCAGTTCTTC.

The V and J genes are TRBV5-1 and TRBJ2-3, with 8 positions matching TRBD1. The CDR3 is made up of 15 amino acids. The V segment lost 2 bases and the J segment 6 bases; nucleotides outside the gene matches: 8. Per the germline V gene, CDR1 is SGHRS and CDR2 is YFSETQ. The CDR3 DNA follows: TGCGCCAGCAGCTTTACTGGACAGGGTGGCGATACGCAGTATTTT. As protein: CASSFTGQGGDTQYF.